The clone carrying this T cell receptor (beta chain) was seen ten or more times. Its matching antigen is unknown. This sample is part of a study of Graves' ophthalmopathy and Graves' hyperthyroidism. Study-level points and caveats: Most expanded thyroid clonotypes above 0.001 frequency also appeared in blood.

Amplified TCR beta CDR3 regions were obtained using RNA transcripts as template. The library came from an HTBI-primed first-round RT-PCR and a second-round multiplex PCR. One entry per CDR3 protein, called by TCRdb with MiXCR from the multiplex PCR reads. The data show fewer than 400,000 distinct CDR3 sequences, roughly 18% seen once. Ophthalmopathy cases showed moderate-to-severe activity, scoring CAS ≥3 and NOSPECS ≥4, with duration under 3 months. Trimming pared 6 bases from V and 2 bases from J, leaving 11 bases between. The CDR3 runs to 15 residues. CDR1 and CDR2 (germline): MNHEY, SVGEGT. The TCR sequence derives from a woman aged 18 to 35 with Graves' ophthalmopathy. The chain is built from TRBV6-2 or TRBV6-3 and TRBJ2-6, with a tentative D call TRBD1 (6 bases). Material for sequencing was peripheral blood. The CDR3 region is CASREEGAGANVLTF. Written as DNA, the CDR3 is TGTGCCAGCAGGGAAGAGGGGGCTGGGGCCAACGTCCTGACTTTC.